The 32 T cell receptor beta chains given below trace back to one sample, sequenced in a study of blood T cell repertoires in COVID-19. The protocol was immunoSEQ multiplex PCR, while the TCRdb copy is restricted to in-frame clones and leaves out a portion. The data hold 150,000 to 200,000 clones, with around 82% observed a single time. Material for sequencing was PBMCs or T cells enriched from blood (not recorded which). Source of these receptors: a man aged 40-50 years who had recovered from COVID-19.

In its sample, this clone was seen a few times. V usage is TRBV2 and J usage is TRBJ1-2; 7 bases line up with TRBD1. The germline CDR1 and CDR2 sequences are SNHLY and FYNNEI. CDR3 length equals 12 residues. The V and J ends lost 6 bases and 5 bases, in that order; junction bases with no gene match: 3. CDR3 DNA sequence: TGTGCCAGCAGGGGGACAGCTTATGGCTACACCTTC. Translating gives CASRGTAYGYTF.

The rearrangement links TRBV2 to TRBJ1-1; TRBD1 matches at 8 bases. This CDR3 is 15 amino acids long. From germline, CDR1 is SNHLY and CDR2 FYNNEI. The J segment lost 2 bases and the V segment lost 2 bases, leaving 4 bases of the junction unmatched. CDR3 protein: CASSEQGALNTEAFF. The CDR3 DNA sequence: TGTGCCAGCAGTGAACAGGGGGCCCTCAACACTGAAGCTTTCTTT. The complete variable domain, with remaining parts taken from reference TRBV2 and TRBJ1-1, reads EPEVTQTPSHQVTQMGQEVILRCVPISNHLYFYWYRQILGQKVEFLVSFYNNEISEKSEIFDDQFSVERPDGSNFTLKIRSTKLEDSAMYFCASSEQGALNTEAFFGQGTRLTVV.

The gene calls are TRBV18 and TRBJ2-1; D is undetermined. V was pared by 2 bases and J by 7 bases, with 12 bases between. CDR1 and CDR2 (germline): KGHSH, LQKENI. The CDR3 length is 14 residues. DNA for the CDR3: TGTGCCAGCTCACCAAATACAGATCGGAATGAGCAGTTCTTC. This encodes CASSPNTDRNEQFF.

The chain couples TRBV2 to TRBJ2-3; 9 bases map to TRBD1. The CDR3 is made up of 15 amino acids. The germline gives CDR1 SNHLY, CDR2 FYNNEI. The ends lost 9 bases at V and 4 bases at J; junction bases unmatched: 11. The CDR3 is CARGGTGRSPDTQYF. CDR3 bases: TGTGCCAGAGGTGGGACAGGGAGGTCCCCAGATACGCAGTATTTT.

The table lists this clone with a few counts. The chain uses TRBV5-6 and TRBJ1-1; D not certain. Germline values: CDR1 SGHDT, CDR2 YYEEEE. The ends were cut back, 1 base at V and 4 bases at J, with 11 bases in the middle. This CDR3 spans 14 amino acids. CDR3 nucleotide sequence: TGTGCCAGCAGCTTGTTTGAGGGCCGCACTGAAGCTTTCTTT. Translated, it gives CASSLFEGRTEAFF.

The genes are TRBV5-1 and TRBJ2-3; 10 nucleotides match TRBD1. This CDR3 region has 15 residues. Germline V gives CDR1 SGHRS, CDR2 YFSETQ. The J segment lost 3 bases and the V segment lost 5 bases, leaving 6 bases of the junction unmatched. In nucleotides, the CDR3 is TGCGCCAGCAGTCGACAGGGGGCGGAGACAGATACGCAGTATTTT. Translated: CASSRQGAETDTQYF.

In DNA, the CDR3 is TGTGCCAGCAGCACCCGCCAGGCGGGGCAGAGCAATCAGCCCCAGCATTTT. Amino acids: CASSTRQAGQSNQPQHF. The rearrangement joins TRBV21-1 to TRBJ1-5. TRBV21-1 constitutes a pseudogene. The CDR3 has 17 residues.

This chain links TRBV19 with TRBJ1-5; D unresolved. The CDR3 has 14 amino acids. The V gene lost 1 base and the J gene lost 6 bases, with 10 bases spanning the gap. CDR1 is LNHDA, CDR2 SQIVND, per germline (reference sequence). The CDR3 DNA follows: TGTGCCAGTAGTATAGTCGGCGGCATTCAGCCCCAGCATTTT. This translates into CASSIVGGIQPQHF. The whole variable domain, filled in from reference TRBV19 and TRBJ1-5, reads DGGITQSPKYLFRKEGQNVTLSCEQNLNHDAMYWYRQDPGQGLRLIYYSQIVNDFQKGDIAEGYSVSREKKESFPLTVTSAQKNPTAFYLCASSIVGGIQPQHFGDGTRLSIL.

The chain recombines TRBV6-6 with TRBJ2-1, with D perhaps TRBD1 (6 bases). Germline V gene sequence: CDR1 MNHNY, CDR2 SVGAGI (reference sequence). Deletions cut 11 bases from V and 3 bases from J, with 14 bases between. The CDR3 sequence is 13 residues long. CDR3 amino acids: CAVDSDVYNEQFF. The DNA of the CDR3 is TGTGCCGTGGACAGCGACGTCTACAATGAGCAGTTCTTC.

This rearrangement joins TRBV5-6 to TRBJ2-1; 8 bases map to TRBD1. Germline V gene lookup returns CDR1 SGHDT and CDR2 YYEEEE. CDR3 length equals 15 residues. After removal of 4 bases from V and 5 bases from J, the junction contained 8 bases not matched to a gene. The CDR3 DNA is TGTGCCAGCAGCCCCTGGACAGGGTCCGACAATGAGCAGTTCTTC. Translating gives CASSPWTGSDNEQFF.

Note on this clone: The junction departs from the called germline gene at one end, perhaps through a read error. The rearrangement uses TRBV5-1 and TRBJ1-2, with 10 bases lining up with TRBD1. The CDR3 sequence is 15 residues long. Per germline, CDR1 SGHRS and CDR2 YFSETQ. This CDR3 reads CASSRTGGTLYGYTF. DNA for the CDR3: TGCGCCAGCAGTCGGACAGGGGGTACCCTCTATGGCTATACCTTC.

V is TRBV30 and J is TRBJ1-5, with D perhaps TRBD1 (6 bases). This CDR3 region has 13 residues. Looked up from germline, CDR1 is GTSNPN and CDR2 is SVGIG (reference sequence). Trimming removed 4 bases from V and 9 bases from J, with 16 bases in between. The CDR3 DNA sequence: TGTGCCTGGAACGGGACACCCCAGGGGCCCCAGCATTTT. Its protein product is CAWNGTPQGPQHF.

Note on this clone: The same CDR3 arises from other DNA sequences in this sample as well. The V gene is TRBV18, the J gene TRBJ2-3; TRBD2 matches 8 bases. The germline CDR1 and CDR2 sequences are KGHSH and LQKENI. After removal of 6 bases from V and 1 base from J, the junction contained 3 bases not matched to a gene. The CDR3 has 14 amino acids. This chain's CDR3 is CASSPTSGTDTQYF. The CDR3 DNA sequence: TGTGCCAGCTCGCCGACTAGCGGCACAGATACGCAGTATTTT.

The genes are TRBV27 and TRBJ2-3, with 11 bases that match TRBD2. The trim removed 6 bases at V and 7 bases at J, leaving 9 bases unmatched. Germline V gene sequence: CDR1 MNHEY, CDR2 SMNVEV (reference sequence). The CDR3 sequence is 15 residues long. Written as DNA, the CDR3 is TGTGCCAGCAGCCTAGCGGGAGGCCCCGGTAATACGCAGTATTTT. Amino acids: CASSLAGGPGNTQYF.

The chain carries TRBV10-3 and TRBJ1-1; 10 nucleotides agree with TRBD1. V gave up 4 bases and J gave up 6 bases; unmatched junction bases: 5. This CDR3 comprises 14 residues. Per germline, CDR1 ENHRY and CDR2 SYGVKD. The chain's CDR3 is CAISGDRGQAEAFF. CDR3 coding DNA: TGTGCCATCAGTGGGGACAGGGGCCAGGCTGAAGCTTTCTTT.

The V call is TRBV7-2, the J call TRBJ1-1; D might be TRBD1 (6 bases). The germline V gene has CDR1 SGHTA and CDR2 FQGNSA. This CDR3 comprises 14 residues. The V end lost 6 bases, the J end lost 5 bases, and 16 bases lay between the germline ends. The DNA for the CDR3 is TGTGCCAGCAGGCCACAGGGTAGTGGAACTGAAGCTTTCTTT. This sequence encodes CASRPQGSGTEAFF.

The gene calls are TRBV29-1 and TRBJ1-1, with D uncertain. Germline CDR1 and CDR2: SQVTM and ANQGSEA. The V gene lost 4 bases and the J gene lost 0 bases, with 9 bases spanning the gap. There are 13 residues in the CDR3. The CDR3 nucleotides are TGCAGCGTTGCACGGCGGTTGAACACTGAAGCTTTCTTT. Protein product: CSVARRLNTEAFF.

The V gene is TRBV7-2, the J gene TRBJ1-2; no clear D. The germline CDR1 and CDR2 sequences are SGHTA and FQGNSA. This CDR3 is built from 12 residues. Trimming stripped 4 bases from V and 5 bases from J, with 8 bases between. DNA for the CDR3: TGTGCCAGCAGCTATAGAACTTATGGCTACACCTTC. Protein product: CASSYRTYGYTF.

V usage is TRBV10-2 and J usage is TRBJ2-1, with 11 bases lining up with TRBD2. Germline-derived CDR1 and CDR2 are WSHSY and SAAADI. Trimming took 4 bases from V and 6 from J; bases not matched to a gene: 5. The CDR3 covers 15 residues. The CDR3 loop is CASSVAGGQGNEQFF. The CDR3 DNA follows: TGCGCCAGCAGTGTAGCGGGGGGGCAGGGCAATGAGCAGTTCTTC.

The chain carries TRBV19 and TRBJ1-2; D not resolved. CDR1 and CDR2 from the germline V gene are LNHDA and SQIVND (reference sequence). The CDR3 runs to 13 residues. V lost 3 bases to trimming and J lost 3 bases, with 8 bases between them. The CDR3 loop reads CASSIQYDYGYTF. The CDR3 DNA reads as TGTGCCAGTAGTATTCAGTATGACTATGGCTACACCTTC. The complete variable domain, with remaining parts taken from reference TRBV19 and TRBJ1-2, reads DGGITQSPKYLFRKEGQNVTLSCEQNLNHDAMYWYRQDPGQGLRLIYYSQIVNDFQKGDIAEGYSVSREKKESFPLTVTSAQKNPTAFYLCASSIQYDYGYTFGSGTRLTVV.

CDR3 nucleotide sequence: TGCGCCAGCAGCTTCGCCCGCCTAGCGGGGGGGCCAGGTACCGGGGAGCTGTTTTTT. This encodes CASSFARLAGGPGTGELFF. The V and J genes are TRBV5-1 and TRBJ2-2; 12 nucleotides match TRBD2. V shed 2 bases, J shed 5 bases, and the junction held 13 bases outside the gene matches. Germline assignment: CDR1 SGHRS and CDR2 YFSETQ. CDR3 length equals 19 residues.

The V and J genes are TRBV6-5 and TRBJ2-5, with D unclear. Germline assignment: CDR1 MNHEY and CDR2 SVGAGI. Between the trimmed V and J ends, which lost 2 bases and 5 bases, there was a span of 9 bases. CDR3 size: 13 residues. The chain's CDR3 is CASSYSLKETQYF. CDR3 DNA sequence: TGTGCCAGCAGTTACAGCTTGAAGGAGACCCAGTACTTC.

The rearrangement uses TRBV5-1 and TRBJ1-1; 11 positions agree with TRBD1. Germline lookup yields CDR1 SGHRS and CDR2 YFSETQ. The CDR3 spans 15 residues. After removal of 5 bases from V and 6 bases from J, the junction contained 9 bases not matched to a gene. DNA for the CDR3: TGCGCCAGCAGGGAAGGGACAGGGGGGAGGTCTGAAGCTTTCTTT. It translates to CASREGTGGRSEAFF.

The chain is built from TRBV24-1 and TRBJ1-5; D uncertain. Germline loops: CDR1 KGHDR, CDR2 SFDVKD. V was pared by 4 bases and J by 0 bases, with 6 bases between. The CDR3 spans 14 residues. CDR3 DNA sequence: TGTGCCACCAGTGACCTTTATAGCAATCAGCCCCAGCATTTT. It encodes CATSDLYSNQPQHF.

This chain's CDR3 is CASSFGRVMMETQYF. As DNA, the CDR3 is TGTGCCAGCAGCTTTGGCAGGGTAATGATGGAGACCCAGTACTTC. The V call is TRBV5-8, the J call TRBJ2-5, with D maybe TRBD1 (5 bases). Deletions cut 2 bases from V and 5 bases from J, with 16 bases between. This CDR3 comprises 15 residues. Germline V gene sequence: CDR1 SGHTS, CDR2 YDEGEE.

The chain couples TRBV6-5 to TRBJ1-2; TRBD1 matches at 8 bases. Per the germline V gene, CDR1 is MNHEY and CDR2 is SVGAGI. The V segment lost 6 bases and the J segment 4 bases; nucleotides outside the gene matches: 7. This CDR3 spans 14 amino acids. The CDR3 DNA sequence: TGTGCCAGCAGGGGGGCTGACAGGGGCTATGGCTACACCTTC. This gives the protein CASRGADRGYGYTF.

The table lists this clone with a few counts. The CDR3 bases are TGCGCCAGCAGCCTCACCGGGACACTGGGGGATGAGCAGTTCTTC. Encoded protein: CASSLTGTLGDEQFF. The chain couples TRBV5-1 to TRBJ2-1; D possibly corresponds to TRBD1 (6 bases). The CDR3 totals 15 residues. In germline, CDR1 is SGHRS, CDR2 YFSETQ. V was cut by 4 bases and J by 8 bases, with 19 bases left in between.

V gene TRBV5-4 combines with J gene TRBJ2-3; 7 positions agree with TRBD2. The germline gives CDR1 SGHNT, CDR2 YYREEE (reference sequence). J gave up 12 bases and V 3 bases, and 7 bases lay outside the gene matches. CDR3 length equals 12 residues. The CDR3 sequence is CASSSGLVQQYF. CDR3 nucleotide sequence: TGTGCCAGCAGCTCAGGACTAGTCCAACAGTATTTT.

The chain has TRBV7-7 and TRBJ1-1; tentative D call: TRBD1 (6 bases). CDR3 length: 15 residues. V was clipped by 6 bases and J by 1 base, with 15 bases between them. Germline values: CDR1 SSHAT, CDR2 FNYEAQ (reference sequence). The CDR3 is CASSITGGANTEAFF. The DNA for the CDR3 is TGTGCCAGCAGTATAACGGGGGGCGCGAACACTGAAGCTTTCTTT.

Note on this clone: Other DNA sequences in this specimen translate into the identical CDR3. J is TRBJ2-5 and V is TRBV5-1; tentative D call: TRBD1 (6 bases). This CDR3 is built from 13 residues. Germline lookup yields CDR1 SGHRS and CDR2 YFSETQ. V was cut by 2 bases and J by 1 base, with 6 bases left in between. The CDR3: CASSLQGQETQYF. CDR3 sequence (DNA): TGCGCCAGCAGCTTACAGGGCCAAGAGACCCAGTACTTC.

The chain carries TRBV18 and TRBJ1-1; 8 bases align to TRBD1. The V gene's germline CDR1 is KGHSH and CDR2 LQKENI. V trimming: 3 bases; J trimming: 0 bases; junction bases outside the gene matches: 3. The CDR3 spans 15 residues. CDR3: CASSPGQGVNTEAFF. As DNA, the CDR3 is TGTGCCAGCTCACCCGGACAGGGTGTGAACACTGAAGCTTTCTTT.

The chain recombines TRBV9 with TRBJ2-1, with 14 bases fitting TRBD2. Germline loops: CDR1 SGDLS, CDR2 YYNGEE. V was clipped by 5 bases and J by 8 bases; unmatched bases: 6. This CDR3 contains 15 residues. The CDR3 loop reads CASSDRGLAGDEQFF. CDR3 nucleotides: TGTGCCAGCAGTGACCGGGGACTAGCGGGGGATGAGCAGTTCTTC.